This T cell receptor beta chain was captured by sequencing in a study of graft-versus-host responses after intestinal transplantation listed by TCRdb under 2021. For the study in its entirety: The transplants that recipients got were multivisceral, liver-intestinal, or isolated intestinal. Every recipient was given anti-thymocyte globulin induction, followed by 2 to 4 years of maintenance tacrolimus and steroids. After intestinal transplantation, graft-versus-host and host-versus-graft alloreactive T cell clones in the graft, circulation and bone marrow were tracked using bulk TCR-beta CDR3 sequencing. Alloreactive clones were identified by sequencing pre-transplant mixed lymphocyte reaction products and comparing them with unstimulated pre-transplant donor and recipient T cells. The cohort enrolled 24 intestinal transplant recipients, one of whom was a retransplant, and a few patients without pretransplant specimens were excluded. Donor T cell macrochimerism was defined as a peak of at least 4% donor T cells among recipient peripheral blood mononuclear cells. Rather than going through the commercial service, samples from a few later patients were sequenced in-house on an Illumina MiSeq and processed with MiXCR.

Libraries were built with the immunoSEQ multiplex PCR assay. High-throughput TCR-beta CDR3 sequencing of genomic DNA from most patients was performed by Adaptive Biotechnologies. The paper's processing steps were these. TCR sequencing data for over 15 patients were retrieved from Adaptive's ImmunoSEQ software; three other patients were processed with MiXCR and VDJtools. Because the origin of CDR3 nucleotide sequences shared between donor and recipient could not be assigned, those sequences were removed. Alloreactive clones required at least 2-fold expansion over unstimulated cells and minimum CFSE-low frequency of 0.002% (template counts) or 0.001% (read counts). A clone was considered mappable if detected in the sequenced pre-transplant spleen, lymph node, or MLR CFSE-low populations of the donor or recipient. Cumulative frequency of alloreactive clones was calculated as a percentage of all sequences weighted by copy number. The immuneACCESS repertoire file appears here via TCRdb, limited to in-frame rearrangements. These files lack a portion of the clones; in checked studies, under half of the deficit traces to unresolved V genes, and the cause of the others is not known. That table furnishes V, J and clone size, whereas the DNA furnished D and trimming. The sample yields some 40,000 clones; under 95% were counted once. Under 2.5% of the sample rests with the top ten.

Beyond this particular receptor, the publication reports: Peak levels of circulating GvH clones were associated with declines in HvG clones early after transplant. The conclusions were limited by the relatively low number and heterogeneity of the intestinal transplant patients. Patients with donor T cell macrochimerism had high GvH to HvG T cell clonal ratios in their allografts. GvH clones were found in recipient bone marrow, and some of the GvH clones appeared earlier in ileal mucosa or blood, which is consistent with an intestinal mucosal origin.

Note on this clone: What antigen it recognizes has not been identified. Within one base of it there is no much larger clone, and no base qualities were kept.

V and J are truncated by 5 bases and 4 bases respectively, leaving an intervening sequence of 12 bases. Reading from cysteine to phenylalanine, the CDR3 counts 14 amino acids. Only CDR3 DNA remains: 42 bases, in frame from the first base. CDR1 and CDR2 are drawn from the germline V gene (reference sequence): LNHDA, SQIVND. Blood samples were collected up to 4 times in the first month after transplant and then at least monthly when available. The sequencing used PBMCs, collected approximately 320 days after intestinal transplant. This TCR came from a human patient who received an intestinal transplant, so some T cells may come from the graft donor. The sequence joins TRBV19 to TRBJ1-5; a weak D assignment points to TRBD1 (6 bases agree). For the CDR3, the sequence is CASSPGQNNQPQHF. The DNA sequence is given as TGTGCCAGTAGTCCCGGACAGAATAATCAGCCCCAGCATTTT.